These 20 T cell receptor beta chains were sequenced from one sample in a study of blood T cells in healthy people across ages. Sample-barcoded 5' priming and a J-beta primer mix drove a second PCR of roughly 7 to 11 cycles. Using its own MiXCR run on the 5' RACE reads, TCRdb lists one record per CDR3 protein. The sample has about 800,000 distinct CDR3 sequences; around a quarter are singletons. The same sample was also studied in work on T cells of mothers and their children.

The specimen sequenced was blood. These receptors were collected from a boy under 18 in good health.

J is TRBJ2-4 and V is TRBV18; D is undetermined. This CDR3 contains 14 residues. Germline CDR1 is KGHSH and CDR2 is LQKENI. The germline V and J ends were trimmed by 2 bases and 2 bases, with 7 bases remaining between them. Written as DNA, the CDR3 is TGTGCCAGCTCACCAAAGGGCCCCAAAAACATTCAGTACTTC. The encoded protein is CASSPKGPKNIQYF.

This chain links TRBV4-2 with TRBJ2-1, with 13 bases aligning to TRBD2. Trimming removed 0 bases from V and 7 bases from J; junction bases left unmatched: 3. The CDR3 sequence is 16 residues long. CDR1 is LGHNA, CDR2 YNFKEQ, per germline. DNA for the CDR3: TGTGCCAGCAGCCAAGAAGGACTAGCGGGAGCAAATGAGCAGTTCTTC. Amino acid sequence: CASSQEGLAGANEQFF.

This clonotype was seen a few times. The V gene is TRBV29-1, the J gene TRBJ2-7, with a possible D match to TRBD1 (5 bases). The germline V gene encodes CDR1 SQVTM and CDR2 ANQGSEA. This CDR3 comprises 11 residues. Here the CDR3 DNA reads TGCGGCGCGGCGACAGAGTACGAGCAGTACTTC. This translates into CGAATEYEQYF.

This clonotype has a count of ten or more. The rearrangement uses TRBV4-3 and TRBJ2-1; TRBD1 matches 7 bases. Unmatched junction bases numbered 4, after V lost 3 bases and J lost 2 bases. The CDR3 contains 15 residues. Germline lookup yields CDR1 LGHNA and CDR2 YSLEER. The chain's CDR3 is CASSHRTGPYNEQFF. The DNA for the CDR3 is TGCGCCAGCAGCCACCGGACAGGCCCCTACAATGAGCAGTTCTTC.

Concerning this clonotype: The junction departs from germline at one end; a sequencing error may be responsible. The gene calls are TRBV5-6 and TRBJ2-7, with 7 bases matching TRBD1. CDR3 length: 13 residues. Germline values: CDR1 SGHDT, CDR2 YYEEEE. The CDR3 region has the DNA TGTGCCAGCAGCTTTGGAGCTGACAGGGTTGATGACTTC. Its protein product is CASSFGADRVDDF.

The chain couples TRBV28 to TRBJ2-7; 15 bases fit TRBD2. Germline values: CDR1 MDHEN, CDR2 SYDVKM. The CDR3 length is 17 residues. Losses at the gene ends were 3 bases for V and 0 bases for J; bases not matched to a gene: 3. CDR3 amino acids: CASSLGLAGGSSYEQYF. DNA for the CDR3: TGTGCCAGCAGTTTGGGACTAGCGGGAGGCAGCTCCTACGAGCAGTACTTC.

V and J are TRBV29-1 and TRBJ2-5; 7 nucleotides match TRBD2. The J call may be wrong; the DNA end is better matched by TRBJ2-1. CDR3 length equals 12 residues. Germline V gene lookup returns CDR1 SQVTM and CDR2 ANQGSEA. The CDR3: CSVVLATNEQFF. In DNA form, the CDR3 reads TGCAGCGTCGTACTAGCGACCAATGAGCAGTTCTTC.

The sample holds a few counts of this clonotype. The chain employs TRBV28 and TRBJ2-3; D uncertain. The germline V and J ends were trimmed by 4 bases and 10 bases, with 12 bases remaining between them. This CDR3 has 12 amino acids. The germline V gene encodes CDR1 MDHEN and CDR2 SYDVKM. The CDR3 sequence is CASSSGVRAQYF. Written as DNA, the CDR3 is TGTGCCAGCAGTTCGGGCGTCCGAGCGCAGTATTTT.

The rearrangement uses TRBV6-5 and TRBJ1-1, with D unresolved. The CDR3 covers 13 residues. V shed 6 bases and J shed 8 bases, with 16 bases lying between them. Per the germline V gene, CDR1 is MNHEY and CDR2 is SVGAGI. In nucleotides, the CDR3 is TGTGCCAGCAGGGTGACCACATTGGGGGAAGCTTTCTTT. This gives the protein CASRVTTLGEAFF.

V and J are TRBV20-1 and TRBJ1-2; a possible D gene is TRBD1 (5 bases). V was clipped by 4 bases and J by 8 bases, with 8 bases between them. In germline, CDR1 is DFQATT, CDR2 SNEGSKA (reference sequence). This CDR3 spans 10 amino acids. For the CDR3, the DNA is TGCAGTGCTACAGGGCACGGCTACACCTTC. It encodes CSATGHGYTF.

The chain is built from TRBV5-6 and TRBJ1-4; maybe TRBD1 (5 bases). Germline values: CDR1 SGHDT, CDR2 YYEEEE. There are 16 residues in the CDR3. V lost 1 base to trimming and J lost 1 base, with 11 bases between them. Here the CDR3 DNA reads TGTGCCAGCAGCTTGTCAACAGGTCTAACTAATGAAAAACTGTTTTTT. This sequence encodes CASSLSTGLTNEKLFF.

V and J are TRBV7-2 and TRBJ1-1; 7 bases fit TRBD1. CDR3 size: 15 residues. CDR1 and CDR2 from the germline V gene are SGHTA and FQGNSA. V lost 4 bases to trimming and J lost 0 bases; unmatched junction nucleotides: 5. This chain's CDR3 is CASSSQTGLNTEAFF. The CDR3 region has the DNA TGTGCCAGCAGCTCTCAGACAGGGTTGAACACTGAAGCTTTCTTT.

The chain employs TRBV20-1 and TRBJ2-5; D tentatively fits TRBD1 or TRBD2 (5 bases each). There are 13 residues in the CDR3. CDR1 DFQATT and CDR2 SNEGSKA come from the germline V gene (reference sequence). The germline V and J ends were trimmed by 6 bases and 3 bases, with 14 bases remaining between them. CDR3 in DNA: TGCAGTGCACTAAGTGAGGGGAAAGAGACCCAGTACTTC. It codes for CSALSEGKETQYF.

The gene calls are TRBV7-2 and TRBJ2-5; D not resolved. The germline V gene encodes CDR1 SGHTA and CDR2 FQGNSA. Trimming removed 5 bases at V and 0 bases at J, with 16 bases between. The length of the CDR3 is 16 residues. The CDR3 loop is CASSQPPTAHQETQYF. The CDR3 DNA follows: TGTGCCAGCAGCCAACCCCCGACGGCTCACCAAGAGACCCAGTACTTC.

This clonotype was recorded only once. This chain connects TRBV19 to TRBJ2-7; D is ambiguous. CDR1 is LNHDA and CDR2 is SQIVND in the germline V gene (reference sequence). Trimming shortened V by 7 bases and J by 1 base, and 11 bases separated the two germline ends. The CDR3 has 13 amino acids. CDR3 nucleotide sequence: TGTGCCAGTAAGGAAGGGCAGTCCTACGAGCAGTACTTC. It is translated as CASKEGQSYEQYF.

The chain couples TRBV30 to TRBJ2-5; D remains unclear. The J call may be in error: the DNA end matches TRBJ2-7 better. Germline values: CDR1 GTSNPN, CDR2 SVGIG (reference sequence). The CDR3 runs to 11 residues. The CDR3 DNA sequence: TGTGCCTGGAGTGACTTCTACGAGCAGTACTTC. Translating gives CAWSDFYEQYF.

This clonotype was recorded a few times. The chain carries TRBV20-1 and TRBJ2-7; 7 bases are a match to TRBD2. Germline V lookup: CDR1 DFQATT, CDR2 SNEGSKA (reference sequence). V lost 0 bases to trimming and J lost 3 bases; unmatched junction nucleotides: 5. The CDR3 loop spans 14 amino acids. The CDR3 DNA reads as TGCAGTGCTAGAGATCCGCCGGGGGGCTACGAGCAGTACTTC. This encodes CSARDPPGGYEQYF.

The chain is built from TRBV29-1 and TRBJ2-2; possible D gene TRBD1, 5 bases. This CDR3 has 14 residues. With 7 bases removed from V and 0 bases from J, the gap between germline ends came to 12 bases. Germline CDR1 and CDR2: SQVTM and ANQGSEA. The CDR3 here is CSANKGTNTGELFF. The CDR3 DNA follows: TGCAGCGCAAACAAGGGGACGAACACCGGGGAGCTGTTTTTT.

The chain combines TRBV11-3 with TRBJ2-5; D might be TRBD2 (6 bases). V was clipped by 1 base and J by 5 bases, with 17 bases between them. The CDR3 spans 16 residues. The germline V gene has CDR1 SGHNT and CDR2 YENEEA. The DNA for the CDR3 is TGTGCCAGCAGCTTAGGGCCGGGAGTGGCGGAGGAGACCCAGTACTTC. The encoded protein is CASSLGPGVAEETQYF.

This clonotype was found a few times. This chain joins TRBV28 and TRBJ2-1; possibly TRBD1 or TRBD2 for D (5 bases each). The germline gives CDR1 MDHEN, CDR2 SYDVKM. This CDR3 has 15 residues. V shed 3 bases and J shed 5 bases, with 14 bases lying between them. This chain's CDR3 is CASSFWGWGDNEQFF. CDR3 DNA: TGTGCCAGCAGTTTCTGGGGGTGGGGAGACAATGAGCAGTTCTTC.